The 19 T cell receptor beta chains presented below share a single source sample, sequenced in a study of T cell repertoires in cytomegalovirus infection. TCRdb independently ran MiXCR on the reads; one entry per CDR3 protein. The table has more than 75,000 distinct CDR3 sequences, around 3.5% seen once; the top ten hold roughly 4.4%. Sample: PBMCs. The receptors shown here come from a human donor in good health (CMV status not recorded). Some clones in this sample may be carry-over from other donors' samples.

This clonotype came up many times. The gene calls are TRBV13 and TRBJ1-6; 11 bases line up with TRBD1. The CDR3 is 18 amino acids. In germline, CDR1 is PRHDT, CDR2 FYEKMQ (reference sequence). V shed 5 bases, J shed 5 bases, and the junction held 11 bases outside the gene matches. This CDR3 is CASSPGTGGGLNNSPLHF. Written as DNA, the CDR3 is TGTGCCAGCAGCCCCGGGACAGGGGGGGGATTAAATAATTCACCCCTCCACTTT.

This clonotype occurred many times. This sequence joins TRBV7-2 and TRBJ2-3; the match to TRBD2 covers 10 bases. The CDR3 consists of 15 residues. Unmatched junction bases numbered 4, after V lost 5 bases and J lost 2 bases. Germline V gene data show CDR1 as SGHTA and CDR2 as FQGNSA. The CDR3 sequence: CASSLSGGYTDTQYF. As DNA, the CDR3 is TGTGCCAGCAGCCTTAGCGGGGGGTACACAGATACGCAGTATTTT.

This clonotype was observed at least ten times. The rearrangement uses TRBV6-2 or TRBV6-3 and TRBJ1-1; TRBD1 might be the D (5 bases). From germline, CDR1 is MNHEY and CDR2 SVGEGT. This CDR3 has 13 amino acids. Trimming pared 8 bases from V and 8 bases from J, leaving 18 bases between. The CDR3, as DNA: TGTGCCAGCGATACCGAGGGGTACAGAGAAGCTTTCTTT. The encoded protein is CASDTEGYREAFF.

In its sample, this clonotype was seen many times. The chain recombines TRBV28 with TRBJ1-2; 7 nucleotides line up with TRBD1. The V gene's germline CDR1 is MDHEN and CDR2 SYDVKM. CDR3 length: 13 amino acids. V lost 5 bases, J lost 3 bases, and 3 bases stayed unmatched. The CDR3 loop is CASSRGPDYGYTF. In DNA, the CDR3 is TGTGCCAGCAGTAGGGGGCCAGACTATGGCTACACCTTC.

The sample holds many counts of this clonotype. J is TRBJ2-1 and V is TRBV29-1; D remains ambiguous. The CDR3 consists of 14 residues. The V end was cut by 4 bases, the J end by 1 base, with 11 bases between. Per the germline V gene, CDR1 is SQVTM and CDR2 is ANQGSEA. The CDR3 DNA reads TGCAGCGTTGGGCAGTTCGATTCCTACAATGAGCAGTTCTTC. It translates to CSVGQFDSYNEQFF.

This clonotype has a count of ten or more. The CDR3 coding sequence is TGTGCCAGCAGCCGACTAAGGGGGGGCAGGGGGCCGGAGTGGACCCAGTACTTC. Translating gives CASSRLRGGRGPEWTQYF. The V call is TRBV7-8, the J call TRBJ2-5; possibly TRBD1 for D (8 bases). This CDR3 contains 18 residues. In germline, CDR1 is SGHVS, CDR2 FQNEAQ. The germline V and J ends were trimmed by 5 bases and 7 bases, with 29 bases remaining between them.

This clonotype was detected ten times or more. The chain has TRBV9 and TRBJ2-1; TRBD1 matches at 10 bases. V shed 3 bases and J 5 bases; nucleotides not matched to a gene: 2. Germline-derived CDR1 and CDR2 are SGDLS and YYNGEE. The CDR3 spans 14 residues. The CDR3 DNA is TGTGCCAGCAGCGAGGACAGGGGGAACAATGAGCAGTTCTTC. This sequence encodes CASSEDRGNNEQFF. Full variable domain (missing parts from reference TRBV9 and TRBJ2-1): DSGVTQTPKHLITATGQRVTLRCSPRSGDLSVYWYQQSLDQGLQFLIQYYNGEERAKGNILERFSAQQFPDLHSELNLSSLELGDSALYFCASSEDRGNNEQFFGPGTRLTVL.

This clonotype was found many times. The V and J genes are TRBV7-3 and TRBJ2-3; 8 bases line up with TRBD2. The CDR3 is made up of 16 amino acids. The V gene end was trimmed by 5 bases and the J gene end by 1 base; junction bases not matched to a gene: 8. The germline V gene has CDR1 SGHTA and CDR2 FQGTGA. CDR3 DNA sequence: TGTGCCAGCAGCCCGGGGGGGAAAGGGGGCACAGATACGCAGTATTTT. Its protein is CASSPGGKGGTDTQYF.

As to this clonotype: Given a much more abundant clone one base away, this may be a read error. The chain uses TRBV27 and TRBJ1-4; maybe TRBD1 (5 bases). Germline values: CDR1 MNHEY, CDR2 SMNVEV (reference sequence). This CDR3 has 14 residues. The CDR3 coding sequence is TGTGCCAGCAGTCTAAAGGGTGTGGGGGAAACACTGTTTTTT. Protein: CASSLKGVGETLFF.

This clonotype occurred many times. The rearrangement links TRBV4-1 to TRBJ1-4, with D unclear. Germline V lookup: CDR1 MGHRA, CDR2 YSYEKL. V shed 1 base and J shed 4 bases, with 13 bases lying between them. The CDR3 totals 16 residues. CDR3: CASSQVSLRFNEKLFF. DNA for the CDR3: TGCGCCAGCAGCCAAGTTAGCCTCAGATTTAATGAAAAACTGTTTTTT.

This clonotype was observed at least ten times. The chain couples TRBV20-1 to TRBJ1-5; possibly TRBD1 for D (5 bases). The germline V gene encodes CDR1 DFQATT and CDR2 SNEGSKA (reference sequence). This CDR3 region has 16 residues. Between the trimmed V and J ends, which lost 1 base and 2 bases, there was a span of 15 bases. CDR3 residues: CSARGGPGGGNQPQHF. The CDR3 DNA is TGCAGTGCTAGAGGGGGACCCGGGGGAGGCAATCAGCCCCAGCATTTT.

This clonotype was seen ten or more times. The chain links TRBV20-1 to TRBJ1-2; 8 nucleotides agree with TRBD1. The CDR3 is made up of 15 amino acids. CDR1 is DFQATT, CDR2 SNEGSKA, per germline (reference sequence). Trimming at V came to 1 base and at J to 1 base, leaving 5 bases not matched to a gene. The CDR3, as DNA: TGCAGTGCTAGAGTGCCGGACAGGGATAACTATGGCTACACCTTC. Translating it yields CSARVPDRDNYGYTF.

This clonotype came up many times. The V and J genes are TRBV18 and TRBJ2-5, with 7 bases that match TRBD2. This CDR3 spans 16 amino acids. Per the germline V gene, CDR1 is KGHSH and CDR2 is LQKENI. J lost 0 bases, V lost 1 base, and 5 bases had no gene match. DNA for the CDR3: TGTGCCAGCTCACCACGAAGCGGGGCCGACCAAGAGACCCAGTACTTC. It is translated as CASSPRSGADQETQYF.

There are many counts of this clonotype. The gene calls are TRBV12-3 or TRBV12-4 and TRBJ1-5; D not resolved. The CDR3 extends over 15 amino acids. The ends were cut back, 0 bases at V and 4 bases at J, with 10 bases in the middle. The CDR3 spells CASSLAISGNQPQHF. The CDR3 DNA is TGTGCCAGCAGTTTAGCCATTTCAGGTAATCAGCCCCAGCATTTT.

V is TRBV4-1 and J is TRBJ1-6; D not certain. CDR1 is MGHRA, CDR2 YSYEKL, per germline. The CDR3 is made up of 13 amino acids. V gave up 0 bases and J gave up 13 bases, with 10 bases separating them. CDR3 protein: CASSQEVRWPLHF. In nucleotides, the CDR3 is TGCGCCAGCAGCCAAGAAGTGAGGTGGCCCCTCCACTTT.

This clonotype was observed many times. The chain combines TRBV24-1 with TRBJ2-3, with 7 bases aligning to TRBD1. V lost 2 bases, J lost 6 bases, and 7 bases stayed unmatched. From germline, CDR1 is KGHDR and CDR2 SFDVKD. The CDR3 consists of 15 residues. CDR3 in DNA: TGTGCCACCAGTGATTCGGGACAGCTACGGGATACGCAGTATTTT. It codes for CATSDSGQLRDTQYF.

This clonotype has ten or more counts. V gene TRBV30 combines with J gene TRBJ1-2, with unresolved D. This CDR3 is built from 14 residues. V was cut by 0 bases and J by 6 bases, with 14 bases left in between. Germline lookup yields CDR1 GTSNPN and CDR2 SVGIG (reference sequence). As DNA, the CDR3 is TGTGCCTGGAGTGTCGGGATCCTCGCTAATGGCTACACCTTC. Translated: CAWSVGILANGYTF.

This clonotype was seen repeatedly, ten times or more. The CDR3 here is CASSPPLVNGELFF. As DNA, the CDR3 is TGTGCCAGCTCACCACCTCTGGTGAACGGGGAGCTGTTTTTT. V and J are TRBV18 and TRBJ2-2; D remains unclear. Trimming shortened V by 0 bases and J by 7 bases, and 9 bases separated the two germline ends. The CDR3 is 14 amino acids. Looked up from germline, CDR1 is KGHSH and CDR2 is LQKENI.

This clonotype was observed many times. J is TRBJ1-3 and V is TRBV6-5; D call uncertain. Germline CDR1 and CDR2: MNHEY and SVGAGI. The CDR3 totals 15 residues. Trimming took 0 bases from V and 3 from J, leaving 9 bases between them. The DNA for the CDR3 is TGTGCCAGCAGTTACTCTGGACCAAATGGAAACACCATATATTTT. Translating it yields CASSYSGPNGNTIYF.